Here is one T cell receptor beta chain with its context. Repertoires were generated with immunoSEQ multiplex PCR, while TCRdb's copy carries only in-frame clones and drops some. Of fewer than 35,000 clones listed, less than 95% are singletons. The data originate from a study of neoadjuvant nivolumab and ipilimumab in lung cancer. V shed 4 bases and J shed 4 bases, with 7 bases lying between them. The germline V gene encodes CDR1 DFQATT and CDR2 SNEGSKA (reference sequence). CDR3 size: 11 residues. This TCR came from an adult with non-small cell lung cancer. The gene calls are TRBV20-1 and TRBJ1-2, with D unresolved. Sequences were derived from peripheral blood, sampled after neoadjuvant nivolumab, alone or with ipilimumab, at or shortly before surgery. The CDR3 spells CSANGFYGYTF. CDR3 DNA: TGCAGTGCTAACGGGTTCTATGGCTACACCTTC.